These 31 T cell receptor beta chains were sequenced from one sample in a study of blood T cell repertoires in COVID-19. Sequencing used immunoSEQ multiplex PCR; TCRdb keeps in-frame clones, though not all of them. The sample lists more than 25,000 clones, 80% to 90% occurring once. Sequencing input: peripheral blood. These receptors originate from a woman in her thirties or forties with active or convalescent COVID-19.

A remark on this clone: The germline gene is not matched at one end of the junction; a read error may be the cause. The CDR3 region is CASRHKGTPGAYEQYF. CDR3 coding DNA: TGTGCTAGCAGACATAAGGGGACTCCGGGTGCCTACGAGCAGTACTTC. V gene TRBV7-7 combines with J gene TRBJ2-7, with D possibly matching TRBD2 (6 bases). CDR1 is SSHAT, CDR2 FNYEAQ, per germline (reference sequence). This CDR3 spans 16 amino acids.

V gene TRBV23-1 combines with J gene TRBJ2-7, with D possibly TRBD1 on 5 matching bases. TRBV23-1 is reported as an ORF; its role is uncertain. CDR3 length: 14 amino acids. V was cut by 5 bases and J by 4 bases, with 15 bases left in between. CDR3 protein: CASSCRGEPYEQYF. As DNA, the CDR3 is TGCGCCAGCAGTTGTAGGGGCGAGCCTTACGAGCAGTACTTC.

In DNA form, the CDR3 reads TGTGCCAGCAGCGCCGACAGGGGAGGTCGCAATGAGCAGTTCTTC. Its protein product is CASSADRGGRNEQFF. The chain couples TRBV7-2 to TRBJ2-1; 8 positions match TRBD1. Germline V gene data show CDR1 as SGHTA and CDR2 as FQGNSA. V was clipped by 5 bases and J by 6 bases; unmatched bases: 9. This CDR3 is 15 amino acids long.

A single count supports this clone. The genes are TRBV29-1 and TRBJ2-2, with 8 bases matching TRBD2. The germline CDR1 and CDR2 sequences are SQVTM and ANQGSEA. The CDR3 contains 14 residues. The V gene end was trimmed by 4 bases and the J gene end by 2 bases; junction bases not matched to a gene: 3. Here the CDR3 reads CSVGRTSNTGELFF. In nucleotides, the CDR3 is TGCAGCGTTGGCAGGACTAGCAACACCGGGGAGCTGTTTTTT.

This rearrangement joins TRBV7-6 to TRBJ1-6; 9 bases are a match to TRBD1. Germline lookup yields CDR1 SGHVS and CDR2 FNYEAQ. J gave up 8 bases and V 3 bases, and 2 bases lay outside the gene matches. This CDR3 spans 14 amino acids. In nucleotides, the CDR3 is TGTGCCAGCAGCTTGGGACAGGGAGATTCACCCCTCCACTTT. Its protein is CASSLGQGDSPLHF. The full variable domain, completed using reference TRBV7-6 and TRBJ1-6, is GAGVSQSPRYKVTKRGQDVALRCDPISGHVSLYWYRQALGQGPEFLTYFNYEAQQDKSGLPNDRFSAERPEGSISTLTIQRTEQRDSAMYRCASSLGQGDSPLHFGNGTRLTVT.

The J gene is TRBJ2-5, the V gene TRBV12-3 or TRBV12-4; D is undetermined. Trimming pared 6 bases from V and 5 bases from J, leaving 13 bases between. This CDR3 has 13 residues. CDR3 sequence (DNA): TGTGCCAGCAGCAGGAAAGAGCAGGAGACCCAGTACTTC. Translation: CASSRKEQETQYF.

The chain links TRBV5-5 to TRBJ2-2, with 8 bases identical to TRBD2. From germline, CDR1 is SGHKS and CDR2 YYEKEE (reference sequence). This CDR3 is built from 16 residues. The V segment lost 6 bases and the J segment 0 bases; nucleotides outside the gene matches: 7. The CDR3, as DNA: TGTGCCAGCACCTCGGCGGGGGGTACGAACACCGGGGAGCTGTTTTTT. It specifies CASTSAGGTNTGELFF.

The CDR3 region has the DNA TGCAGCGTTGAGACAGGGAACTTCTATGGCTACACCTTC. Residues: CSVETGNFYGYTF. The chain employs TRBV29-1 and TRBJ1-2, with TRBD1 identical over 7 bases. J lost 4 bases, V lost 3 bases, and 5 bases had no gene match. The CDR3 spans 13 residues. CDR1 and CDR2 (germline): SQVTM, ANQGSEA.

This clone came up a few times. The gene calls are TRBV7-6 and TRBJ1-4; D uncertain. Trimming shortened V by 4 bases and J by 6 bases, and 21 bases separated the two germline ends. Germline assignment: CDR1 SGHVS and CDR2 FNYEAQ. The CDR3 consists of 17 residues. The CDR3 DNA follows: TGTGCCAGCAGCTCTAACTTAAACCGGGAATACTATGAAAAACTGTTTTTT. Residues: CASSSNLNREYYEKLFF.

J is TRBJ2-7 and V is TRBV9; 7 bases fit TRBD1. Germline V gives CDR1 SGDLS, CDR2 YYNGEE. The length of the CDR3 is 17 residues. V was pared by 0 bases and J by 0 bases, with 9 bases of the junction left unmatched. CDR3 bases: TGTGCCAGCAGCGTAGGTCAGGGGGTCCTACCCTCCTACGAGCAGTACTTC. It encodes CASSVGQGVLPSYEQYF.

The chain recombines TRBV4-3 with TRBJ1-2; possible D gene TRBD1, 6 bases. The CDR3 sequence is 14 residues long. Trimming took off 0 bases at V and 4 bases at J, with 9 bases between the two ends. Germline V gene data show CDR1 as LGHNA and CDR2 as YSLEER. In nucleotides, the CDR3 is TGCGCCAGCAGCCAAGACAGGGGATCCTATGGCTACACCTTC. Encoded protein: CASSQDRGSYGYTF.

Here the CDR3 DNA reads TGCAGCGTTGGGGCGGGACAGGGAGTTGGATACGAGCAGTACTTC. It yields the protein CSVGAGQGVGYEQYF. The chain uses TRBV29-1 and TRBJ2-7; 9 bases are a match to TRBD1. Germline V CDR1 and CDR2: SQVTM, ANQGSEA. The CDR3 extends over 15 amino acids. The V segment lost 4 bases and the J segment 4 bases; nucleotides outside the gene matches: 11.

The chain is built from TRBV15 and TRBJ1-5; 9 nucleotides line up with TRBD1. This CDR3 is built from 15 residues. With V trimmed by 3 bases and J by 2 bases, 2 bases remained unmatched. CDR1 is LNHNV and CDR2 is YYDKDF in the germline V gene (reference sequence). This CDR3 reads CATSSWDRGNQPQHF. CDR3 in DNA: TGTGCCACCAGCAGCTGGGACAGGGGCAATCAGCCCCAGCATTTT. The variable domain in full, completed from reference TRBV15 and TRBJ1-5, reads DAMVIQNPRYQVTQFGKPVTLSCSQTLNHNVMYWYQQKSSQAPKLLFHYYDKDFNNEADTPDNFQSRRPNTSFCFLDIRSPGLGDTAMYLCATSSWDRGNQPQHFGDGTRLSIL.

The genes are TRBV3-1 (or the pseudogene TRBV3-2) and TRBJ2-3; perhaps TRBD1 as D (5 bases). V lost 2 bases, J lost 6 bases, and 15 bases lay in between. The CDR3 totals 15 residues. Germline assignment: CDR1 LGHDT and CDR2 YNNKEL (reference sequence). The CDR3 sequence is CASSQSEQGTDTQYF. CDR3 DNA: TGTGCCAGCAGCCAATCAGAGCAGGGTACGGATACGCAGTATTTT.

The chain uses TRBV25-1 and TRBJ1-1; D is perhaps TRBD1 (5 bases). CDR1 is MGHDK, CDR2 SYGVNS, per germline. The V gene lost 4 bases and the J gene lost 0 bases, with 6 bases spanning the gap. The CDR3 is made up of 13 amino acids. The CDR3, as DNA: TGTGCCAGCAGTGCAGGGTTGAACACTGAAGCTTTCTTT. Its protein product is CASSAGLNTEAFF.

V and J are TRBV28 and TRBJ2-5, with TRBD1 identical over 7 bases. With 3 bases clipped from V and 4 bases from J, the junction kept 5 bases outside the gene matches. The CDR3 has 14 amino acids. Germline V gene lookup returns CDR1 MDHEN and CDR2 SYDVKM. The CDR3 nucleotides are TGTGCCAGCAGTTTTGTTAGGGGGCTAGAGACCCAGTACTTC. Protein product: CASSFVRGLETQYF.

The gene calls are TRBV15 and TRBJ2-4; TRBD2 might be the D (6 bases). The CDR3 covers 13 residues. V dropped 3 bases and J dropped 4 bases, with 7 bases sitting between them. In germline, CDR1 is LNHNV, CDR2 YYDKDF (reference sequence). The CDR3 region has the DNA TGTGCCACCAGCAGTCGGGGGAAAAACATTCAGTACTTC. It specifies CATSSRGKNIQYF.

For the CDR3, the DNA is TGTGCCAGCAGCTTACTCCCCCAGCAGGGCGGCACTGAAGCTTTCTTT. This encodes CASSLLPQQGGTEAFF. This chain uses TRBV7-8 with TRBJ1-1; TRBD1 might be the D (5 bases). CDR1 is SGHVS and CDR2 is FQNEAQ in the germline V gene. The germline V and J ends were trimmed by 2 bases and 4 bases, with 17 bases remaining between them. This CDR3 region has 16 residues.

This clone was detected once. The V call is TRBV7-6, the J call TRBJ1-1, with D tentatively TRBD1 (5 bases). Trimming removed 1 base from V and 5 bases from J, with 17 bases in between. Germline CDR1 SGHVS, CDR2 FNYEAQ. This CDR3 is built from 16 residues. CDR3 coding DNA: TGTGCCAGCAGCTTAGGGGTTTCGGGCGGGGGGACTGAAGCTTTCTTT. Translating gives CASSLGVSGGGTEAFF.

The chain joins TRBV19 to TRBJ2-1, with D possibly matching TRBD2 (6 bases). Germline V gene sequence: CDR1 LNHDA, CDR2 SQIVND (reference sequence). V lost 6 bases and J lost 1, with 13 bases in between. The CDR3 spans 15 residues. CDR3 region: CASSLASESYNEQFF. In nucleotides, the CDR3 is TGTGCCAGTAGCCTGGCTAGCGAGTCCTACAATGAGCAGTTCTTC.

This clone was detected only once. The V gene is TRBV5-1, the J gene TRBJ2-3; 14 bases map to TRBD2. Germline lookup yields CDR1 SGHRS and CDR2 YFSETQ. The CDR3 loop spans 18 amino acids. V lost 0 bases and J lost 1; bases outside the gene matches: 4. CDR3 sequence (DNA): TGCGCCAGCAGCTTGGCCGGACTAGCGGGGGGACGCACAGATACGCAGTATTTT. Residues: CASSLAGLAGGRTDTQYF.

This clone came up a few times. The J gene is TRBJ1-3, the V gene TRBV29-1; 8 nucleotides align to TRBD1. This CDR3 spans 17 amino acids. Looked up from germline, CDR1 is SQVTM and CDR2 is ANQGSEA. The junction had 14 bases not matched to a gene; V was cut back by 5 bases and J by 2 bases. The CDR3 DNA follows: TGCAGCGTTTTCGGGACAGGCGAAGAAGTACCTGGAAACACCATATATTTT. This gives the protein CSVFGTGEEVPGNTIYF.

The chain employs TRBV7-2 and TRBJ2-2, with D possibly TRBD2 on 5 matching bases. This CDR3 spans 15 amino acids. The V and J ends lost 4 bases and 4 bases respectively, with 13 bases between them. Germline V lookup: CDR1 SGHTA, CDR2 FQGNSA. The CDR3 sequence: CASSSGGNPTGELFF. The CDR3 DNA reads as TGTGCCAGCAGCTCTGGAGGTAACCCCACCGGGGAGCTGTTTTTT. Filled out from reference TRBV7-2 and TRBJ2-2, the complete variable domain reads GAGVSQSPSNKVTEKGKDVELRCDPISGHTALYWYRQSLGQGLEFLIYFQGNSAPDKSGLPSDRFSAERTGGSVSTLTIQRTQQEDSAVYLCASSSGGNPTGELFFGEGSRLTVL.

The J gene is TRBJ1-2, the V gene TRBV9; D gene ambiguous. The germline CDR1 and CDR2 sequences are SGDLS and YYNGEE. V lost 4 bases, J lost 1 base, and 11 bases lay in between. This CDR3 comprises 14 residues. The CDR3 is CASSSTVINYGYTF. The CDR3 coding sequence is TGTGCCAGCAGCTCTACGGTAATTAACTATGGCTACACCTTC.

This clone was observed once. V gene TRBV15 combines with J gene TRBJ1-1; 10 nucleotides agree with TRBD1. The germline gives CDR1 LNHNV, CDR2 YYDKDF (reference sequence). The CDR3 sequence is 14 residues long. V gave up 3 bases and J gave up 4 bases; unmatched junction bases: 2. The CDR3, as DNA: TGTGCCACCAGCAGCGGGGACAGGGGCACTGAAGCTTTCTTT. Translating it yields CATSSGDRGTEAFF.

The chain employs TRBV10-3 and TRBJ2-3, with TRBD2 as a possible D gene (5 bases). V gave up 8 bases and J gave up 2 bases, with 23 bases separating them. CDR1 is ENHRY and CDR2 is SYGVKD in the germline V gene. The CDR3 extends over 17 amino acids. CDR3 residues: CAIGAPSTTSTTDTQYF. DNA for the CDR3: TGTGCCATCGGCGCCCCCTCGACTACCTCTACCACAGATACGCAGTATTTT.

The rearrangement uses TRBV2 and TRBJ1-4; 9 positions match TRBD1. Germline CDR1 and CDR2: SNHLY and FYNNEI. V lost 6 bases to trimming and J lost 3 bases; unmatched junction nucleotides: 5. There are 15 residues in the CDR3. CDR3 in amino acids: CASRVDRGANEKLFF. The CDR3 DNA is TGTGCCAGCAGGGTTGACAGGGGGGCTAATGAAAAACTGTTTTTT.

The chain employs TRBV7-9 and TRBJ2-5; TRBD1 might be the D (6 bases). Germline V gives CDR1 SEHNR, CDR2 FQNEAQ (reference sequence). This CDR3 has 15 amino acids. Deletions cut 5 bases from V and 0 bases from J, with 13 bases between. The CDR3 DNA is TGTGCCAGCAGCCCTCGGGACAAAGACCAAGAGACCCAGTACTTC. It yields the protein CASSPRDKDQETQYF.

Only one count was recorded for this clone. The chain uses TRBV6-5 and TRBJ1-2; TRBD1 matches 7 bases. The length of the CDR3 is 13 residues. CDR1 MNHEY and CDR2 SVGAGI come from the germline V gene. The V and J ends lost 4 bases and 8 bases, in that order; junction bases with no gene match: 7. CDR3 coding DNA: TGTGCCAGCAGTTCGACAGGGTTCGGCGGCTACACCTTC. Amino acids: CASSSTGFGGYTF.

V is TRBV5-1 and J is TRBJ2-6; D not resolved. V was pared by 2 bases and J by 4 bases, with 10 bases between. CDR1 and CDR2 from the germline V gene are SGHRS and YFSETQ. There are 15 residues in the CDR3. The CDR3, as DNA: TGCGCCAGCAGCTTTTCTTTTGTGGGGGCCAACGTCCTGACTTTC. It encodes CASSFSFVGANVLTF.

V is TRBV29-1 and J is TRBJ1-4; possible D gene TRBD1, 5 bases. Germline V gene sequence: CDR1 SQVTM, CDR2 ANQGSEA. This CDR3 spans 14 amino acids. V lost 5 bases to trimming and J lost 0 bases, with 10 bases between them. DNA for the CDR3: TGCAGCGTTCCCCAGGGAACAACTAATGAAAAACTGTTTTTT. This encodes CSVPQGTTNEKLFF.